Sequencing of this T cell receptor beta chain was carried out in a study of T cells in Graves' hyperthyroidism and ophthalmopathy. Points from the study as a whole: Onset of ophthalmopathy came a median approximately 6.5 months after the model predicted it.

This clonotype was recorded a few times. Its target is not known. RNA transcripts served as the template for amplifying TCR beta CDR3 regions. The HTBI set primed first-round TCR CDR3 RT-PCR. TCRdb used MiXCR to reprocess the multiplex PCR reads, holding one entry per CDR3 protein. The sample includes 600,000 to 750,000 distinct CDR3 sequences, around 16% seen only once; the top ten take roughly 15%. Extraction of PBMCs used roughly 9.4 ml of fresh peripheral blood. The V segment lost 6 bases and the J segment 8 bases; nucleotides outside the gene matches: 16. From germline, CDR1 is MNHNS and CDR2 SASEGT. This CDR3 has 16 residues.

Sequencing was done on a sample of blood. The receptor was derived from a man aged 45 to 65 with Graves' hyperthyroidism. J is TRBJ1-2 and V is TRBV6-1; 9 bases fit TRBD1. DNA for the CDR3: TGTGCCAGCAGCCGCCCTACAGGGGGCGAATACCAGGGCTACACCTTC. Protein product: CASSRPTGGEYQGYTF.